Each of the 9 T cell receptor beta chains below was sequenced from the same sample in a study of T cells in localized non-small cell lung cancer. TCRdb keeps only in-frame clones here, not all; method: immunoSEQ multiplex PCR. In the table there are tens of thousands of clones, 88% of which are singletons. The input for sequencing was peripheral blood, taken before any cancer treatment. These receptors originate from a female donor aged 60 or older with stage I squamous cell lung carcinoma.

The V gene is TRBV7-2, the J gene TRBJ2-3; 7 bases agree with TRBD2. The CDR3 totals 15 residues. J lost 6 bases, V lost 4 bases, and 10 bases had no gene match. The V gene's germline CDR1 is SGHTA and CDR2 FQGNSA. This CDR3 is CASSSRGGYMDTQYF. The CDR3 region has the DNA TGTGCCAGCAGCTCCCGCGGGGGTTACATGGATACGCAGTATTTT.

This chain joins TRBV4-1 and TRBJ2-7; unclear D gene. CDR1 and CDR2 (germline): MGHRA, YSYEKL. With 7 bases removed from V and 1 base from J, the gap between germline ends came to 14 bases. This CDR3 comprises 14 residues. The DNA for the CDR3 is TGCGCCAGCACCCCATTGGGGTTTTCCTACGAGCAGTACTTC. This translates into CASTPLGFSYEQYF.

The rearrangement joins TRBV19 to TRBJ2-7; perhaps TRBD2 as D (7 bases). From germline, CDR1 is LNHDA and CDR2 SQIVND (reference sequence). Trimming pared 5 bases from V and 5 bases from J, leaving 19 bases between. This CDR3 has 15 residues. In DNA form, the CDR3 reads TGTGCCAGTAGTCGCCAGGGGCGGGAGCTTGACGAGCAGTACTTC. As protein: CASSRQGRELDEQYF.

V and J are TRBV28 and TRBJ1-4; D is possibly TRBD1 (5 bases). CDR1 MDHEN and CDR2 SYDVKM come from the germline V gene. V was shortened by 6 bases and J by 0 bases, with 11 bases between the two germline ends. The CDR3 is 15 residues long. The CDR3 spells CASRWDGATNEKLFF. CDR3 in DNA: TGTGCCAGCAGATGGGACGGTGCAACTAATGAAAAACTGTTTTTT.

The chain employs TRBV7-9 and TRBJ2-1; D is uncertain. Trimming stripped 5 bases from V and 2 bases from J, with 7 bases between. In germline, CDR1 is SEHNR, CDR2 FQNEAQ (reference sequence). This CDR3 region has 13 residues. The CDR3 bases are TGTGCCAGCAGCCTAAATACCTACAATGAGCAGTTCTTC. It encodes CASSLNTYNEQFF.

This clone has a handful of counts. The chain is built from TRBV2 and TRBJ2-1, with TRBD2 identical over 12 bases. The V segment lost 7 bases and the J segment 8 bases; nucleotides outside the gene matches: 15. The CDR3 runs to 17 residues. The germline gives CDR1 SNHLY, CDR2 FYNNEI. The CDR3 here is CASTTHKTSGSRDEQFF. CDR3 nucleotides: TGTGCCAGCACCACTCACAAGACTAGCGGGAGTAGGGATGAGCAGTTCTTC.

The chain couples TRBV4-3 to TRBJ2-3, with TRBD2 matching 8 bases. Germline loops: CDR1 LGHNA, CDR2 YSLEER. The CDR3 spans 16 residues. Trimming took 1 base from V and 4 from J; bases not matched to a gene: 7. The CDR3 loop reads CASSQGFSGTPDTQYF. The CDR3 coding sequence is TGCGCCAGCAGCCAAGGGTTTAGCGGGACCCCAGATACGCAGTATTTT.

The gene calls are TRBV21-1 and TRBJ2-3; TRBD2, the table's D call, was not compared with the DNA. TRBV21-1 is a pseudogene locus. This CDR3 comprises 13 residues. CDR3 amino acids: CASSKEFGDTQYF. The CDR3 nucleotides read TGTGCCAGCAGCAAAGAGTTCGGAGATACGCAGTATTTT.

The V and J genes are TRBV7-8 and TRBJ1-6; D call uncertain. Trimming stripped 0 bases from V and 0 bases from J, with 6 bases between. Germline V lookup: CDR1 SGHVS, CDR2 FQNEAQ. CDR3 length equals 16 residues. The CDR3 here is CASSLAASSYNSPLHF. For the CDR3, the DNA is TGTGCCAGCAGCTTAGCGGCCAGCTCCTATAATTCACCCCTCCACTTT.